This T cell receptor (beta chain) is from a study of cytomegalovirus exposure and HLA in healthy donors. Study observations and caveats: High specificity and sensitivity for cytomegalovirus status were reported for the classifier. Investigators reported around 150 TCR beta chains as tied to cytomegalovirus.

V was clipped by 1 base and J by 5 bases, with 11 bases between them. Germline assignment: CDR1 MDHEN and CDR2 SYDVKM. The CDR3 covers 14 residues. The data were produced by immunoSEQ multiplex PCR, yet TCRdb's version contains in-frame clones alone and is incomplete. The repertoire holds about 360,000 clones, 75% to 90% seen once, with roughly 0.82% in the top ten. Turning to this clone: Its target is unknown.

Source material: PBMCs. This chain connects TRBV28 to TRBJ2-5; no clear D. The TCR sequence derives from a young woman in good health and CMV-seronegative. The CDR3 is CASSLLAITETQYF. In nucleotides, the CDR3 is TGTGCCAGCAGTTTATTGGCCATCACCGAGACCCAGTACTTC.